This TCR beta chain was captured in a study of OX40 agonist ivuxolimab in advanced cancers. Overall study: The treatment was a fully human IgG2 OX40 agonist, ivuxolimab. Findings and caveats of the study: Some nonresponders additionally presented with little normalized T-cell clonal expansion.

Patients had blood sampled at baseline and again on cycle 4 day 1 and cycle 7 day 1. Comments on this clone: As yet, its antigen is unknown.

Generated by immunoSEQ multiplex PCR, the TCRdb table keeps only in-frame clones and is missing some. The table has tens of thousands of clones, roughly nine tenths seen once. CDR1 and CDR2 (germline): LGHNA, YSLEER. There are 15 residues in the CDR3. The V and J ends lost 1 base and 2 bases respectively, with 10 bases between them. Material: CD4+ or CD8+ T cells sorted from blood, obtained in a trial of the OX40 agonist ivuxolimab. The V call is TRBV4-3, the J call TRBJ2-3; D is possibly TRBD1 or TRBD2 (6 bases each). The TCR was taken from an adult with an advanced solid tumor such as melanoma, head and neck, liver or kidney cancer. The CDR3 here is CASSQAGEVTDTQYF. Written as DNA, the CDR3 is TGCGCCAGCAGCCAAGCAGGGGAGGTCACAGATACGCAGTATTTT.